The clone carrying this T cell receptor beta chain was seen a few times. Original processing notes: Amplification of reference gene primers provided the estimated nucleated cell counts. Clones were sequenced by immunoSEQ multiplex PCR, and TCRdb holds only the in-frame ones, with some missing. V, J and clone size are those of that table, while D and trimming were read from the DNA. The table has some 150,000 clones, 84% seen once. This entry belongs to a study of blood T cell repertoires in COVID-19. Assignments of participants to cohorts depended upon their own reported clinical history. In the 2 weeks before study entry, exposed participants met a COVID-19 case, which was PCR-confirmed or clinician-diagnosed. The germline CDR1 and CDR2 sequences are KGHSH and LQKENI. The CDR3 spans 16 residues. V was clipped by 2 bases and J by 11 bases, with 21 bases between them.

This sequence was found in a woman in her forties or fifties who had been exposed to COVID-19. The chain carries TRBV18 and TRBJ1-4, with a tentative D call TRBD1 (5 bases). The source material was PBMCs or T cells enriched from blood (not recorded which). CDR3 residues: CASSPAGTAAGGKLFF. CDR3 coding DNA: TGTGCCAGCTCACCAGCCGGGACCGCAGCGGGGGGGAAACTGTTTTTT.